Described below is a single TCR beta chain sequence and its context. Its antigen is unidentified. This CDR3 comprises 13 residues. V was cut by 5 bases and J by 5 bases, with 12 bases left in between. Germline V gives CDR1 SGHTA, CDR2 FQGTGA. Only in-frame clones appear in the TCRdb table, and some are missing; sequencing was by immunoSEQ multiplex PCR. The table lists approximately 160,000 clones, more than 70% of them singletons. This record belongs to a study of T cell responses to AZD1222 COVID-19 vaccine. Findings and caveats of the study: The sample set comprised mostly white British donors with more females, and clonal diversity was possibly underestimated. Just a handful of AZD1222 recipients were seropositive at baseline.

V gene TRBV7-3 combines with J gene TRBJ1-1; D is undetermined. The sequencing used peripheral blood, collected on day 0 of AZD1222 vaccination. The TCR was taken from an adult in good health. The CDR3 bases are TGTGCCAGCAGCCAGGCGGGAAATACTGAAGCTTTCTTT. Its protein is CASSQAGNTEAFF.